This TCR beta chain comes out of a study of T-cell memory formation after mild COVID-19. Background on the study: The TCR clusters were mostly specific to one donor.

Comments on this clonotype: Its antigen remains unknown.

Findings and caveats of the study: CD4/CD8 balance held among clones contracting day 15 to 85, and later expanders leaned CD4+. Contracting CD8+ clones were enriched in EMRA, CD4+ mainly in CM and EM. Among clones peaking at day 37 in the second wave, SARS-CoV-2 specificity remained unconfirmed.

This CDR3 is built from 16 residues. Trimming at V came to 1 base and at J to 2 bases, leaving 5 bases not matched to a gene. The germline V gene has CDR1 LGHNA and CDR2 YNFKEQ. TCRdb re-derived calls from the 5' RACE reads in MiXCR, one entry per CDR3 protein. The sample lists some 250,000 distinct CDR3 sequences; 8% to 9.5% were seen once. The TCR was taken from a man aged 18 to 30 who had mild COVID-19 (a few samples of this study predate the infection). Cell type and time point are not known. Input material: PBMCs or a T cell subset sorted from them (not recorded which). The chain joins TRBV4-2 to TRBJ2-3; 8 bases align to TRBD2. The CDR3: CASSQVAGRLTDTQYF. Here the CDR3 DNA reads TGTGCCAGCAGCCAAGTAGCGGGGAGACTCACAGATACGCAGTATTTT.